A single sample gave rise to the 11 T cell receptor beta chains below, sequenced in a study of technical replicates of blood from a handful of donors. Generated by immunoSEQ multiplex PCR, the TCRdb table keeps only in-frame clones and is missing some. The sample records nearly 80,000 clones, 93% being singletons. Sequencing was performed on T cells isolated from PBMCs. These receptors came from a human donor in good health.

This chain's CDR3 is CAISGPKDRESVDEQFF. The CDR3 region has the DNA TGTGCCATCAGTGGGCCAAAAGACAGGGAAAGTGTGGATGAGCAGTTCTTC. This chain links TRBV10-3 with TRBJ2-1, with 7 bases fitting TRBD1. The CDR3 is 17 amino acids. V trimming: 4 bases; J trimming: 8 bases; junction bases outside the gene matches: 17. Germline V gene sequence: CDR1 ENHRY, CDR2 SYGVKD.

The chain links TRBV5-8 to TRBJ2-7, with a possible D match to TRBD2 (6 bases). Germline CDR1 SGHTS, CDR2 YDEGEE. The CDR3 is 15 residues long. The V gene lost 5 bases and the J gene lost 6 bases, with 21 bases spanning the gap. CDR3 nucleotides: TGTGCCAGCAGGAAGGGTTGGGGGGAGAGTAGCGAGCAGTACTTC. This encodes CASRKGWGESSEQYF.

The rearrangement links TRBV30 to TRBJ1-3, with 8 bases that match TRBD1. The CDR3 is made up of 13 amino acids. Germline CDR1 is GTSNPN and CDR2 is SVGIG (reference sequence). The trim removed 5 bases at V and 3 bases at J, leaving 3 bases unmatched. CDR3 residues: CAWGQGSGNTIYF. DNA of the CDR3: TGTGCCTGGGGACAGGGTAGTGGAAACACCATATATTTT.

The rearrangement joins TRBV2 to TRBJ2-7, with TRBD2 matching 7 bases. The CDR3 consists of 13 residues. V lost 6 bases to trimming and J lost 4 bases; unmatched junction nucleotides: 6. Germline CDR1 is SNHLY and CDR2 is FYNNEI. The CDR3, as DNA: TGTGCCAGCAGCAGCGGGACTTTATACGAGCAGTACTTC. Translating gives CASSSGTLYEQYF.

The V gene is TRBV6-5, the J gene TRBJ1-2; D not certain. The CDR3 is made up of 15 amino acids. Germline lookup yields CDR1 MNHEY and CDR2 SVGAGI. V lost 2 bases, J lost 4 bases, and 14 bases lay in between. Written as DNA, the CDR3 is TGTGCCAGCAGTTACGGGGTCCTAGCCGGCTATGGCTACACCTTC. It encodes CASSYGVLAGYGYTF.

The V and J genes are TRBV14 and TRBJ2-1; 7 bases fit TRBD2. Germline V CDR1 and CDR2: SGHDN, FVKESK. After removal of 1 base from V and 0 bases from J, the junction contained 9 bases not matched to a gene. The CDR3 is 18 residues long. CDR3: CASSQGSSGRFSYNEQFF. The CDR3 DNA reads as TGTGCCAGCAGCCAAGGATCTAGCGGCCGATTCTCCTACAATGAGCAGTTCTTC.

The CDR3 sequence is CASSQERNSADEQFF. DNA for the CDR3: TGCGCCAGCAGCCAAGAACGAAACTCCGCCGATGAGCAGTTCTTC. The V and J genes are TRBV4-1 and TRBJ2-1; D gene ambiguous. Deletions cut 0 bases from V and 8 bases from J, with 14 bases between. Germline CDR1 is MGHRA and CDR2 is YSYEKL. The CDR3 is 15 amino acids.

The chain combines TRBV29-1 with TRBJ1-2, with D unclear. This CDR3 has 12 residues. The germline V gene encodes CDR1 SQVTM and CDR2 ANQGSEA. Trimming took off 4 bases at V and 2 bases at J, with 8 bases between the two ends. This CDR3 reads CSVGGENYGYTF. CDR3 bases: TGCAGCGTTGGGGGAGAGAACTATGGCTACACCTTC.

V gene TRBV7-3 combines with J gene TRBJ2-1, with 8 nucleotides matching TRBD2. The CDR3 has 14 residues. From germline, CDR1 is SGHTA and CDR2 FQGTGA. V was clipped by 6 bases and J by 8 bases; unmatched bases: 9. This CDR3 reads CASSRSGSADEQFF. The CDR3 nucleotides are TGTGCCAGCAGTCGGAGCGGGAGCGCGGATGAGCAGTTCTTC.

This chain links TRBV2 with TRBJ2-7; 9 nucleotides match TRBD1. Germline V gene lookup returns CDR1 SNHLY and CDR2 FYNNEI. The length of the CDR3 is 15 residues. The trim removed 5 bases at V and 3 bases at J, leaving 8 bases unmatched. The CDR3, as DNA: TGTGCCAGCAGTACCGGGACAGGGATTTACTACGAGCAGTACTTC. This encodes CASSTGTGIYYEQYF.

Here the CDR3 reads CASSGGQSTHLFYGYTF. The CDR3 DNA is TGTGCCAGTAGTGGGGGACAGTCAACCCATCTCTTCTATGGCTACACCTTC. This chain uses TRBV19 with TRBJ1-2; 7 bases fit TRBD1. The CDR3 extends over 17 amino acids. The trim removed 5 bases at V and 4 bases at J, leaving 16 bases unmatched. In germline, CDR1 is LNHDA, CDR2 SQIVND (reference sequence). Using reference TRBV19 and TRBJ1-2 for the parts outside the CDR3, the full variable domain is DGGITQSPKYLFRKEGQNVTLSCEQNLNHDAMYWYRQDPGQGLRLIYYSQIVNDFQKGDIAEGYSVSREKKESFPLTVTSAQKNPTAFYLCASSGGQSTHLFYGYTFGSGTRLTVV.